This T cell receptor (beta chain) was obtained from a study of CD8 T cells in ankylosing spondylitis. The TCR beta libraries were generated through quantitative 5'-RACE incorporating molecular barcodes. From the 5' RACE reads, TCRdb called clonotypes with MiXCR, one entry per CDR3 protein. The profile shows about 90,000 distinct CDR3 sequences, roughly 9% of them singletons. This clonotype was detected a few times. Antigen specificity is unknown. Study outcomes and limitations: For ankylosing spondylitis blood, a TCR beta motif of about eight highly homologous variants appeared characteristic. Significant enrichment of disease-linked clones was reported in matched ankylosing spondylitis synovial fluid. Reactive arthritis synovial fluid and blood previously showed some of these motif variants. Within peripheral blood, clones linked to disease were CD8+ and relatively rare.

Material for sequencing was blood, either unsorted or a sorted T cell fraction (not recorded which). This receptor was identified in a male donor with ankylosing spondylitis.

CDR3 sequence: CASSSSVGQGEPHSNEKLFF. CDR3 bases: TGTGCCAGCAGCTCGTCGGTGGGACAGGGAGAACCGCATTCTAATGAAAAACTGTTTTTT. The chain links TRBV5-6 to TRBJ1-4, with 9 nucleotides matching TRBD1. V lost 3 bases to trimming and J lost 3 bases; unmatched junction nucleotides: 18. CDR3 size: 20 residues. Germline V gene sequence: CDR1 SGHDT, CDR2 YYEEEE.